A single sample gave rise to the 32 T cell receptor beta chains below, sequenced in a study of blood T cell repertoires in COVID-19. The table came from immunoSEQ multiplex PCR; TCRdb's copy has only in-frame clones and leaves some out. The data contain hundreds of thousands of clones, 89% of them singletons. The sample was PBMCs or T cells enriched from blood (not recorded which). These receptors were collected from a woman aged 25 to 39 who had recovered from COVID-19.

The chain is built from TRBV5-1 and TRBJ1-6; 8 bases line up with TRBD1. Germline CDR1 reads SGHRS; CDR2 reads YFSETQ. The CDR3 has 16 residues. V was clipped by 0 bases and J by 3 bases; unmatched bases: 2. CDR3 loop: CASSLDGTGYNSPLHF. As DNA, the CDR3 is TGCGCCAGCAGCTTGGATGGGACAGGCTATAATTCACCCCTCCACTTT.

The chain uses TRBV21-1 and TRBJ2-3; TRBD2, as called in the table, went unchecked against the DNA. TRBV21-1 is described as a pseudogene. This CDR3 is 20 amino acids long. DNA of the CDR3: TGTGCCAGCAGCGCTGAGACTAGCGGGAGAATAAGGGCGGATACAGATACGCAGTATTTT. It translates to CASSAETSGRIRADTDTQYF.

This chain uses TRBV19 with TRBJ1-2, with 10 bases fitting TRBD1. The V and J ends lost 4 bases and 7 bases, in that order; junction bases with no gene match: 3. This CDR3 spans 13 amino acids. Germline lookup yields CDR1 LNHDA and CDR2 SQIVND (reference sequence). This chain's CDR3 is CASSTRQGAGYTF. The DNA of the CDR3 is TGTGCCAGTAGTACAAGACAGGGGGCTGGCTACACCTTC.

This rearrangement joins TRBV6-4 to TRBJ1-1; D gene unclear. The CDR3 totals 14 residues. Trimming took off 0 bases at V and 1 base at J, with 6 bases between the two ends. CDR1 and CDR2 (germline): MRHNA, SNTAGT. The CDR3 coding sequence is TGTGCCAGCAGTGACTCGTCAGAGAACACTGAAGCTTTCTTT. This codes for CASSDSSENTEAFF.

V is TRBV30 and J is TRBJ1-1; tentative D call: TRBD1 (6 bases). The germline V and J ends were trimmed by 5 bases and 0 bases, with 13 bases remaining between them. This CDR3 contains 14 residues. Germline V gene sequence: CDR1 GTSNPN, CDR2 SVGIG (reference sequence). In DNA, the CDR3 is TGTGCCTGGCGTTCGGGACATCTGAACACTGAAGCTTTCTTT. It yields the protein CAWRSGHLNTEAFF. Full variable domain (rest looked up from reference TRBV30 and TRBJ1-1): SQTIHQWPATLVQPVGSPLSLECTVEGTSNPNLYWYRQAAGRGLQLLFYSVGIGQISSEVPQNLSASRPQDRQFILSSKKLLLSDSGFYLCAWRSGHLNTEAFFGQGTRLTVV.

The chain uses TRBV18 and TRBJ1-4; TRBD1 agrees at 9 bases. V trimming: 3 bases; J trimming: 5 bases; junction bases outside the gene matches: 7. The CDR3 covers 16 residues. CDR1 KGHSH and CDR2 LQKENI come from the germline V gene. CDR3 sequence reads: CASSPIPGQGNEKLFF. DNA for the CDR3: TGTGCCAGCTCACCGATACCGGGACAGGGCAATGAAAAACTGTTTTTT.

The rearrangement joins TRBV28 to TRBJ1-6; D is unclear. The V gene lost 3 bases and the J gene lost 7 bases, with 10 bases spanning the gap. CDR1 MDHEN and CDR2 SYDVKM come from the germline V gene. The CDR3 covers 14 residues. The CDR3 reads CASSLTHGNSPLHF. The CDR3 nucleotides read TGTGCCAGCAGTTTGACGCACGGGAATTCACCCCTCCACTTT. The complete variable domain, with remaining parts taken from reference TRBV28 and TRBJ1-6, reads DVKVTQSSRYLVKRTGEKVFLECVQDMDHENMFWYRQDPGLGLRLIYFSYDVKMKEKGDIPEGYSVSREKKERFSLILESASTNQTSMYLCASSLTHGNSPLHFGNGTRLTVT.

V and J are TRBV10-1 and TRBJ2-3; 7 positions match TRBD2. The V and J ends lost 6 bases and 6 bases, in that order; junction bases with no gene match: 3. The germline CDR1 and CDR2 sequences are WNHNN and SYGVQD (reference sequence). The CDR3 is made up of 12 amino acids. Here the CDR3 DNA reads TGCGCCAGCAGCGGCGGGAGTGATACGCAGTATTTT. Protein sequence: CASSGGSDTQYF.

The chain combines TRBV9 with TRBJ2-1; TRBD2 matches 7 bases. Germline CDR1 and CDR2: SGDLS and YYNGEE. Germline trimming cut 4 bases from V and 2 bases from J; bases unmatched to any gene: 9. This CDR3 has 16 residues. The DNA for the CDR3 is TGTGCCAGCAGCCCAGGAGGGGAGGGGACCTACAATGAGCAGTTCTTC. It codes for CASSPGGEGTYNEQFF.

The chain couples TRBV2 to TRBJ1-5; the match to TRBD1 covers 7 bases. The CDR3 covers 14 residues. Germline trimming cut 2 bases from V and 5 bases from J; bases unmatched to any gene: 3. Per the germline V gene, CDR1 is SNHLY and CDR2 is FYNNEI. CDR3 nucleotides: TGTGCCAGCAGTGAACGGACAGGTTATCAGCCCCAGCATTTT. This codes for CASSERTGYQPQHF.

This sequence joins TRBV3-1 (or the pseudogene TRBV3-2) and TRBJ1-6; 7 bases agree with TRBD1. Germline trimming cut 0 bases from V and 5 bases from J; bases unmatched to any gene: 4. This CDR3 region has 16 residues. The V gene's germline CDR1 is LGHDT and CDR2 YNNKEL (reference sequence). The CDR3 nucleotides are TGTGCCAGCAGCCAAGATCCAGGGGGAAATAATTCACCCCTCCACTTT. The encoded protein is CASSQDPGGNNSPLHF.

This chain links TRBV9 with TRBJ2-1; D call uncertain. The length of the CDR3 is 15 residues. From germline, CDR1 is SGDLS and CDR2 YYNGEE. Between the trimmed V and J ends, which lost 5 bases and 1 base, there was a span of 13 bases. CDR3: CASSRLVSSYNEQFF. The DNA for the CDR3 is TGTGCCAGCAGTCGGCTAGTCAGTTCCTACAATGAGCAGTTCTTC. The variable domain in full, completed from reference TRBV9 and TRBJ2-1, reads DSGVTQTPKHLITATGQRVTLRCSPRSGDLSVYWYQQSLDQGLQFLIQYYNGEERAKGNILERFSAQQFPDLHSELNLSSLELGDSALYFCASSRLVSSYNEQFFGPGTRLTVL.

The chain joins TRBV28 to TRBJ2-7, with D perhaps TRBD2 (6 bases). Deletions cut 3 bases from V and 7 bases from J, with 13 bases between. Germline CDR1 and CDR2: MDHEN and SYDVKM. The CDR3 sequence is 13 residues long. For the CDR3, the DNA is TGTGCCAGCAGTTTCTTCTCGGCGGGGGAGCAGTACTTC. Translation: CASSFFSAGEQYF.

CDR3 DNA sequence: TGTGCCAGCAGTTACCCAGGTAGCGGAACCTACGAGCAGTACTTC. Translation: CASSYPGSGTYEQYF. The rearrangement links TRBV6-2 or TRBV6-3 to TRBJ2-7; a possible D gene is TRBD2 (6 bases). Germline values: CDR1 MNHEY, CDR2 SVGEGT. V dropped 2 bases and J dropped 2 bases, with 13 bases sitting between them. CDR3 length: 15 amino acids.

The V and J genes are TRBV7-8 and TRBJ2-1; the match to TRBD2 covers 8 bases. CDR1 is SGHVS, CDR2 FQNEAQ, per germline. The CDR3 sequence is 16 residues long. The V segment lost 5 bases and the J segment 6 bases; nucleotides outside the gene matches: 12. In DNA, the CDR3 is TGTGCCAGCAGCCCCGGTTCCAGCGGGAGACGCAATGAGCAGTTCTTC. Translating gives CASSPGSSGRRNEQFF.

The genes are TRBV21-1 and TRBJ2-3; the listed D gene, TRBD2, was not tested against the DNA. TRBV21-1 is noted as a pseudogene. The CDR3 spans 16 residues. CDR3 nucleotide sequence: TGTGCCAGCAGCAAGAATATGCGTCCCCCCACAGATACGCAGTATTTT. It is translated as CASSKNMRPPTDTQYF.

The V gene is TRBV13, the J gene TRBJ2-1; 9 positions match TRBD2. After removal of 7 bases from V and 10 bases from J, the junction contained 11 bases not matched to a gene. CDR1 is PRHDT and CDR2 is FYEKMQ in the germline V gene (reference sequence). CDR3 size: 14 residues. CDR3 amino acids: CASMGWLAGREQFF. The CDR3 nucleotides are TGTGCCAGCATGGGATGGCTAGCGGGACGGGAGCAGTTCTTC.

The gene calls are TRBV5-6 and TRBJ2-1; 7 bases line up with TRBD2. Per germline, CDR1 SGHDT and CDR2 YYEEEE. The CDR3 has 14 amino acids. V shed 2 bases and J 4 bases; nucleotides not matched to a gene: 3. The CDR3 DNA reads as TGTGCCAGCAGCTTAGCGGGACCTTACAATGAGCAGTTCTTC. This gives the protein CASSLAGPYNEQFF.

J is TRBJ2-1 and V is TRBV28; a weak D match, TRBD2 (6 bases). The length of the CDR3 is 12 residues. V gave up 2 bases and J gave up 9 bases, with 8 bases separating them. Germline V gene lookup returns CDR1 MDHEN and CDR2 SYDVKM. CDR3: CASSLGGSEQFF. The CDR3 DNA reads as TGTGCCAGCAGTTTAGGAGGGAGTGAGCAGTTCTTC. The complete variable domain, with remaining parts taken from reference TRBV28 and TRBJ2-1, reads DVKVTQSSRYLVKRTGEKVFLECVQDMDHENMFWYRQDPGLGLRLIYFSYDVKMKEKGDIPEGYSVSREKKERFSLILESASTNQTSMYLCASSLGGSEQFFGPGTRLTVL.

The genes are TRBV2 and TRBJ1-4, with TRBD1 identical over 12 bases. Germline CDR1 reads SNHLY; CDR2 reads FYNNEI. CDR3 length equals 14 residues. With V trimmed by 6 bases and J by 13 bases, 9 bases remained unmatched. DNA for the CDR3: TGTGCCAGCAGACCGGGACAGGGGGCTTCATTACTGTTTTTT. Its protein is CASRPGQGASLLFF.

This clone was found once. The rearrangement links TRBV19 to TRBJ2-7; 9 positions agree with TRBD2. The CDR3 length is 15 residues. Germline loops: CDR1 LNHDA, CDR2 SQIVND (reference sequence). V trimming: 4 bases; J trimming: 4 bases; junction bases outside the gene matches: 8. The CDR3 DNA sequence: TGTGCCAGTAGTAAGGTGCGGGAGGGACAGTACGAGCAGTACTTC. Amino acids: CASSKVREGQYEQYF. Filled out from reference TRBV19 and TRBJ2-7, the complete variable domain reads DGGITQSPKYLFRKEGQNVTLSCEQNLNHDAMYWYRQDPGQGLRLIYYSQIVNDFQKGDIAEGYSVSREKKESFPLTVTSAQKNPTAFYLCASSKVREGQYEQYFGPGTRLTVT.

In this sample, this clone turned up once. The chain uses TRBV10-3 and TRBJ1-1, with a weak D call TRBD1 (6 bases). Germline CDR1 and CDR2: ENHRY and SYGVKD. V lost 5 bases, J lost 2 bases, and 9 bases lay in between. This CDR3 contains 13 residues. As DNA, the CDR3 is TGTGCCATCAGTCGGGACACTAACACTGAAGCTTTCTTT. This translates into CAISRDTNTEAFF.

The gene calls are TRBV12-3 or TRBV12-4 and TRBJ1-2; D not resolved. V lost 2 bases to trimming and J lost 4 bases, with 8 bases between them. The CDR3 is made up of 13 amino acids. CDR3 loop: CASSLRSGYGYTF. For the CDR3, the DNA is TGTGCCAGCAGTTTACGGTCAGGCTATGGCTACACCTTC.

The chain uses TRBV6-5 and TRBJ1-2, with D tentatively TRBD1 (5 bases). The CDR3 runs 12 residues. Germline CDR1 MNHEY, CDR2 SVGAGI. With 7 bases removed from V and 4 bases from J, the gap between germline ends came to 10 bases. The CDR3 protein is CASTREGYGYTF. CDR3 nucleotides: TGTGCCAGCACCAGGGAGGGCTATGGCTACACCTTC.

The chain employs TRBV5-4 and TRBJ1-3, with D uncertain. Germline CDR1 SGHNT, CDR2 YYREEE (reference sequence). Between the trimmed V and J ends, which lost 4 bases and 8 bases, there was a span of 13 bases. The length of the CDR3 is 13 residues. In nucleotides, the CDR3 is TGTGCCAGCAGCCATGAACCCACGGACACCATATATTTT. Amino acid sequence: CASSHEPTDTIYF.

The rearrangement links TRBV2 to TRBJ2-1, with 8 bases identical to TRBD2. This CDR3 spans 13 amino acids. The V gene's germline CDR1 is SNHLY and CDR2 FYNNEI. Trimming cost V 3 bases and J 15 bases; bases outside gene matches: 10. CDR3 region: CASSDGTSLGWFF. Here the CDR3 DNA reads TGTGCCAGCAGTGACGGGACTAGTTTGGGTTGGTTCTTC.

Comment on this clone: The same CDR3 also results from other DNA sequences found in this sample. The chain recombines TRBV5-1 with TRBJ1-6, with 7 bases that match TRBD1. V gave up 3 bases and J gave up 5 bases; unmatched junction bases: 2. CDR3 length equals 14 residues. Germline CDR1 SGHRS, CDR2 YFSETQ. CDR3 DNA: TGCGCCAGCAGCTCAGGGACAGATAATTCACCCCTCCACTTT. Translated, it gives CASSSGTDNSPLHF.

The V gene is TRBV6-2 or TRBV6-3, the J gene TRBJ2-7; 9 bases agree with TRBD2. CDR1 is MNHEY and CDR2 is SVGEGT in the germline V gene. Losses at the gene ends were 6 bases for V and 7 bases for J; bases not matched to a gene: 10. This CDR3 is built from 14 residues. The CDR3 region is CASSSAAGGREQYF. The CDR3, as DNA: TGTGCCAGCAGCTCGGCGGCGGGAGGGCGAGAGCAGTACTTC.

The rearrangement uses TRBV20-1 and TRBJ2-1; 7 bases agree with TRBD2. The CDR3 covers 15 residues. Losses at the gene ends were 3 bases for V and 4 bases for J; bases not matched to a gene: 9. Per germline, CDR1 DFQATT and CDR2 SNEGSKA (reference sequence). CDR3 nucleotides: TGCAGTGCTAGTGGTGCCAGGGAGGGATACAATGAGCAGTTCTTC. It encodes CSASGAREGYNEQFF.

In its sample, this clone was seen once. V gene TRBV6-5 combines with J gene TRBJ1-4; weak D call: TRBD1 (6 bases). CDR1 MNHEY and CDR2 SVGAGI come from the germline V gene. The CDR3 is 13 amino acids. V was clipped by 8 bases and J by 6 bases, with 13 bases between them. CDR3 nucleotide sequence: TGTGCCAGCGCACAGGGTGTAGATGAAAAACTGTTTTTT. This sequence encodes CASAQGVDEKLFF.

The chain uses TRBV29-1 and TRBJ2-2; D might be TRBD2 (6 bases). Germline CDR1 is SQVTM and CDR2 is ANQGSEA. The CDR3 is made up of 15 amino acids. The germline V and J ends were trimmed by 6 bases and 0 bases, with 14 bases remaining between them. DNA of the CDR3: TGCAGCGTGGGGCCGGGGGTATCGAACACCGGGGAGCTGTTTTTT. Translating it yields CSVGPGVSNTGELFF.

The chain employs TRBV18 and TRBJ1-2; D gene ambiguous. Deletions cut 4 bases from V and 4 bases from J, with 13 bases between. Germline V CDR1 and CDR2: KGHSH, LQKENI. CDR3 size: 14 residues. The CDR3, as DNA: TGTGCCAGCTCACTTCCGGGATCGGGCTATGGCTACACCTTC. This gives the protein CASSLPGSGYGYTF.